The clone carrying this T cell receptor (beta chain) appeared many times. This specimen belongs to a study of human T cells and chemical hapten exposure. TCRdb called the RACE reads again in MiXCR, with one record for every CDR3 protein. Here the sample spans roughly 82,000 distinct CDR3 sequences, 12% being singletons. This sample's time point: patch test 1, 2 weeks after DPC sensitization. Treatment in this sample: therapeutic diphenylcyclopropenone sensitization with weekly scalp DPC. Unfractionated whole blood yielded the extracted total RNA. The germline gives CDR1 ENHRY, CDR2 SYGVKD. This CDR3 has 14 amino acids. Trimming shortened V by 8 bases and J by 0 bases, and 12 bases separated the two germline ends.

The sequencing used whole blood, collected in connection with sensitization to the hapten diphenylcyclopropenone (DPC). The TCR sequence derives from a woman aged 55-69 years with alopecia areata. Some clones in this sample may be carry-over from other donors' samples. The genes are TRBV10-3 and TRBJ2-3, with a possible D match to TRBD2 (5 bases). CDR3 nucleotide sequence: TGTGCCATCGCATCGGGGTCTAGCACAGATACGCAGTATTTT. It is translated as CAIASGSSTDTQYF.